This TCR beta chain appears in the sequencing data of a study of T cells in Graves' hyperthyroidism and ophthalmopathy. V lost 1 base and J lost 8; bases outside the gene matches: 11. This CDR3 region has 16 residues. CDR1 and CDR2 from the germline V gene are DFQATT and SNEGSKA (reference sequence). Hyperthyroidism in the patients, aged 18 to 65, was newly diagnosed and under 2 months in duration. The authors obtained PBMCs from 10 ml of fresh peripheral blood. This clonotype was seen only a few times. Its antigen is undetermined. There were TCR beta CDR3 regions amplified from RNA transcripts. The HTBI primer set served for first-round RT-PCR of the TCR CDR3. TCRdb itself ran the multiplex PCR reads through MiXCR, one entry per CDR3 protein. The table shows about 700,000 distinct CDR3 sequences, with approximately 15% occurring only once. Study conclusions and caveats: Clonotypes that were expanded in thyroid above 0.001 mostly appeared in blood too.

The TCR was taken from a woman aged 18-30 years with Graves' hyperthyroidism. The V call is TRBV20-1, the J call TRBJ2-1; 10 nucleotides align to TRBD2. Sequencing input: blood. The CDR3 bases are TGCAGTGCTAGAGGTGCGGCTAGCGGGAGTATTGATGAGCAGTTCTTC. Amino acid sequence: CSARGAASGSIDEQFF.